The following is a T cell receptor beta chain sequence with its context. Its antigen is unidentified. Included in the TCR beta cDNA libraries were unique molecular identifiers. From approximately 0.95 to 9.8 million T cells, 400,000 to 500,000 cDNA molecules were obtained. From the PCR reads, TCRdb called clonotypes with MiXCR, one entry per CDR3 protein. The table shows over 700,000 distinct CDR3 sequences, with 25% to 30% occurring only once. Germline V gives CDR1 MDHEN, CDR2 SYDVKM. The CDR3 runs 15 residues. V was cut by 2 bases and J by 7 bases, with 15 bases left in between. The entry originates in a study of post-analysis software for immune sequencing data. As for the study in general: Relapsing-remitting, secondary progressive and progressive-relapsing forms of multiple sclerosis all featured among disease courses. Findings and limits, study-wide: When patients were compared with controls, four or five TRBV segments were more frequent, TRBV5-6, TRBV5-1 and TRBV20-1 among them. Versus controls, multiple sclerosis patients showed significantly lower diversity (normalized Chao1). Analysis by F measure revealed that same-batch samples clustered strongly together.

The sequence derives from a girl aged 10 to 17 with multiple sclerosis. The sequenced sample was blood. The rearrangement links TRBV28 to TRBJ2-1; a weak D match, TRBD1 (7 bases). CDR3 region: CASSLRRGARNEQFF. The DNA for the CDR3 is TGTGCCAGCAGTTTACGCAGGGGGGCCAGGAATGAGCAGTTCTTC.